A single sample gave rise to the 18 T cell receptor beta chains below, sequenced in a study of CD4+ T cells in melanoma. The method was immunoSEQ multiplex PCR; TCRdb's version includes in-frame clones alone and lacks a portion of them. The sample has some 110,000 clones, 92% seen once. The sequenced sample consisted of peripheral blood. The receptors were gathered from a human donor with melanoma.

The chain combines TRBV25-1 with TRBJ1-4, with D uncertain. Germline V gene sequence: CDR1 MGHDK, CDR2 SYGVNS. V was trimmed by 3 bases and J by 4 bases, leaving 9 bases between them. This CDR3 region has 14 residues. The CDR3 loop reads CASSEGGGNEKLFF. As DNA, the CDR3 is TGTGCCAGCAGTGAGGGAGGAGGTAATGAAAAACTGTTTTTT.

The chain employs TRBV19 and TRBJ2-6, with a possible D match to TRBD2 (6 bases). The CDR3 covers 16 residues. Per germline, CDR1 LNHDA and CDR2 SQIVND (reference sequence). Trimming shortened V by 3 bases and J by 0 bases, and 9 bases separated the two germline ends. CDR3 loop: CASSIGGDSGANVLTF. DNA of the CDR3: TGTGCCAGTAGTATCGGGGGAGACTCTGGGGCCAACGTCCTGACTTTC.

V usage is TRBV5-1 and J usage is TRBJ2-3; D is perhaps TRBD2 (6 bases). Germline V gives CDR1 SGHRS, CDR2 YFSETQ. The CDR3 sequence is 14 residues long. The V gene lost 4 bases and the J gene lost 0 bases, with 9 bases spanning the gap. CDR3 region: CASSPGTSTDTQYF. Written as DNA, the CDR3 is TGCGCCAGCAGCCCGGGGACTAGCACAGATACGCAGTATTTT.

As DNA, the CDR3 is TGTGCCAGCAGCCCAACCGGGACAAACTCTGGAAACACCATATATTTT. Translating gives CASSPTGTNSGNTIYF. This chain uses TRBV11-2 with TRBJ1-3, with a weak D call TRBD1 (6 bases). This CDR3 is 16 amino acids long. Trimming removed 5 bases at V and 0 bases at J, with 14 bases between. CDR1 is SGHAT, CDR2 FQNNGV, per germline.

V usage is TRBV10-3 and J usage is TRBJ2-7; TRBD1 might be the D (6 bases). The CDR3 covers 14 residues. Trimming stripped 4 bases from V and 2 bases from J, with 12 bases between. The germline V gene encodes CDR1 ENHRY and CDR2 SYGVKD. The CDR3 is CAISGDTAAYEQYF. CDR3 DNA: TGTGCCATCAGTGGGGACACCGCGGCCTACGAGCAGTACTTC.

This chain joins TRBV7-9 and TRBJ2-3; the D is unclear. The germline V and J ends were trimmed by 0 bases and 1 base, with 11 bases remaining between them. Germline V gene data show CDR1 as SEHNR and CDR2 as FQNEAQ (reference sequence). The CDR3 runs 16 residues. The CDR3 coding sequence is TGTGCCAGCAGCTTAGCAGCTGACCCCCGCACAGATACGCAGTATTTT. It encodes CASSLAADPRTDTQYF.

The rearrangement joins TRBV5-5 to TRBJ2-7; 8 nucleotides match TRBD2. V lost 2 bases, J lost 5 bases, and 9 bases stayed unmatched. Per the germline V gene, CDR1 is SGHKS and CDR2 is YYEKEE (reference sequence). This CDR3 has 15 residues. The CDR3 DNA follows: TGTGCCAGCAGCTTAGTCATTAGCGGGATCGACGAGCAGTACTTC. Translated, it gives CASSLVISGIDEQYF. Looking up the rest from reference TRBV5-5 and TRBJ2-7 gives the full variable domain: DAGVTQSPTHLIKTRGQQVTLRCSPISGHKSVSWYQQVLGQGPQFIFQYYEKEERGRGNFPDRFSARQFPNYSSELNVNALLLGDSALYLCASSLVISGIDEQYFGPGTRLTVT.

The chain couples TRBV6-5 to TRBJ2-5, with D unclear. Trimming left V 2 bases short and J 0 bases short, with 1 base between. The germline V gene has CDR1 MNHEY and CDR2 SVGAGI. The CDR3 consists of 12 residues. The CDR3, as DNA: TGTGCCAGCAGTTACGACCAAGAGACCCAGTACTTC. This gives the protein CASSYDQETQYF.

The count of this clone is one. The chain joins TRBV5-6 to TRBJ1-3, with 9 bases matching TRBD1. The junction had 7 bases not matched to a gene; V was cut back by 4 bases and J by 2 bases. There are 16 residues in the CDR3. Germline V gene sequence: CDR1 SGHDT, CDR2 YYEEEE. The CDR3 sequence is CASSPGTGRTGNTIYF. Here the CDR3 DNA reads TGTGCCAGCAGCCCCGGGACAGGGAGAACTGGAAACACCATATATTTT.

The genes are TRBV7-8 and TRBJ2-1, with 10 bases that match TRBD2. Germline CDR1 and CDR2: SGHVS and FQNEAQ. The ends lost 3 bases at V and 9 bases at J; junction bases unmatched: 11. This CDR3 region has 16 residues. The CDR3 DNA is TGTGCCAGCAGCTTTACTGCTAGCGGGAGTTTAGGTGAGCAGTTCTTC. It translates to CASSFTASGSLGEQFF.

The DNA for the CDR3 is TGTGCCATCAGCCCCCGGGGGGGTCAGGGTGGAAACACCATATATTTT. Translation gives CAISPRGGQGGNTIYF. The gene calls are TRBV10-3 and TRBJ1-3; D perhaps matches TRBD1 (5 bases). The CDR3 covers 16 residues. The germline V gene encodes CDR1 ENHRY and CDR2 SYGVKD. V lost 6 bases and J lost 3, with 18 bases in between.

The chain is built from TRBV5-6 and TRBJ1-4; D perhaps matches TRBD1 (5 bases). This CDR3 has 16 amino acids. Germline loops: CDR1 SGHDT, CDR2 YYEEEE. Trimming left V 1 base short and J 7 bases short, with 17 bases between. The CDR3 DNA sequence: TGTGCCAGCAGCTTGTGGGGACCGGACTCCGGTGAAAAACTGTTTTTT. It is translated as CASSLWGPDSGEKLFF.

The chain is built from TRBV4-3 and TRBJ1-2; perhaps TRBD1 as D (5 bases). Trimming took off 0 bases at V and 4 bases at J, with 9 bases between the two ends. The CDR3 runs 14 residues. Germline CDR1 reads LGHNA; CDR2 reads YSLEER. The CDR3 DNA reads as TGCGCCAGCAGCCAAGATCCAGACAGCTATGGCTACACCTTC. Translation: CASSQDPDSYGYTF.

The chain couples TRBV28 to TRBJ2-7; D tentatively fits TRBD1 or TRBD2 (5 bases each). The CDR3 is made up of 15 amino acids. Germline V gene sequence: CDR1 MDHEN, CDR2 SYDVKM. V lost 5 bases, J lost 4 bases, and 18 bases lay in between. CDR3 sequence: CASSNSGTLFYEQYF. The CDR3, as DNA: TGTGCCAGCAGTAATTCCGGGACCCTTTTTTACGAGCAGTACTTC.

The J gene is TRBJ2-5, the V gene TRBV5-1; unclear D gene. The CDR3 has 12 amino acids. Germline values: CDR1 SGHRS, CDR2 YFSETQ. V was pared by 3 bases and J by 2 bases, with 5 bases between. Here the CDR3 reads CASSYAQETQYF. CDR3 nucleotide sequence: TGCGCCAGCAGCTATGCTCAAGAGACCCAGTACTTC.

The V and J genes are TRBV7-2 and TRBJ1-6, with 9 bases that match TRBD1. This CDR3 region has 15 residues. J was trimmed by 5 bases and V by 5 bases; bases with no gene match: 4. Germline V gene data show CDR1 as SGHTA and CDR2 as FQGNSA. CDR3 sequence: CASSQGTGNNSPLHF. Here the CDR3 DNA reads TGTGCCAGCAGCCAAGGGACAGGGAATAATTCACCCCTCCACTTT.

The chain has TRBV4-2 and TRBJ2-1; D possibly matches TRBD1 or TRBD2 (6 bases each). V was cut by 4 bases and J by 10 bases, with 23 bases left in between. The CDR3 has 16 residues. Germline lookup yields CDR1 LGHNA and CDR2 YNFKEQ. CDR3 in DNA: TGTGCCAGCAGCCGAGGAGGGGGGACTCCGCCGCGAGAGCAGTTCTTC. Translated: CASSRGGGTPPREQFF.

This chain uses TRBV9 with TRBJ1-3; 9 nucleotides agree with TRBD1. V shed 2 bases and J 1 base; nucleotides not matched to a gene: 10. This CDR3 region has 18 residues. Germline V lookup: CDR1 SGDLS, CDR2 YYNGEE. The CDR3 DNA sequence: TGTGCCAGCAGCGTCTACCCCGGGGACAGGGCGTCTGGAAACACCATATATTTT. This sequence encodes CASSVYPGDRASGNTIYF. Full variable domain (missing parts from reference TRBV9 and TRBJ1-3): DSGVTQTPKHLITATGQRVTLRCSPRSGDLSVYWYQQSLDQGLQFLIQYYNGEERAKGNILERFSAQQFPDLHSELNLSSLELGDSALYFCASSVYPGDRASGNTIYFGEGSWLTVV.